This T cell receptor (beta chain) stems from a study of cytomegalovirus exposure and HLA in healthy donors. About the study: About 200 million T cells yielded some 120 million unique TCR beta sequences in earlier analysis.

PCR was performed using 60 Vbeta and 13 Jbeta primers. TCRdb's table, derived via immunoSEQ multiplex PCR, lists solely in-frame clones and lacks some. The repertoire includes some 84,000 clones, 77% of them detected once, and roughly 2% sits in the top ten. The donors gave bone marrow, and they were healthy. Study-level findings and limits: Sequence variants that were highly shared formed a cluster that was likely a sequencing artifact. Some TCR beta chains (roughly 150 of them) were listed as cytomegalovirus-associated.

Trimming took 7 bases from V and 11 from J, leaving 14 bases between them. The CDR3 runs to 11 residues. CDR1 SQVTM and CDR2 ANQGSEA come from the germline V gene. Remarks on this clone: Its cognate antigen is unknown.

The specimen sequenced was PBMCs. This rearrangement joins TRBV29-1 to TRBJ1-4; D ambiguous. This receptor was taken from a boy aged 10-17 years in good health and CMV-seronegative. The CDR3 DNA reads TGCAGCGGCGCAGAAGGAGCTAAACTGTTTTTT. This codes for CSGAEGAKLFF. Together with reference TRBV29-1 and TRBJ1-4, the CDR3 gives the full variable domain: SAVISQKPSRDICQRGTSLTIQCQVDSQVTMMFWYRQQPGQSLTLIATANQGSEATYESGFVIDKFPISRPNLTFSTLTVSNMSPEDSSIYLCSGAEGAKLFFGSGTQLSVL.